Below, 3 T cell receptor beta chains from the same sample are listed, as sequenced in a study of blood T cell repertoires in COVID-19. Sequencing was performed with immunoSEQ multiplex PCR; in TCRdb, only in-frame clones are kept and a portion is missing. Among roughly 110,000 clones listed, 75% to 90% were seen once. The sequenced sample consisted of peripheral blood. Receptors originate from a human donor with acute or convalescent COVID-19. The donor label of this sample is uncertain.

CDR3: CASSQTRDFGTDTQYF. DNA for the CDR3: TGCGCCAGCAGCCAGACCCGGGACTTTGGCACAGATACGCAGTATTTT. The chain has TRBV4-1 and TRBJ2-3; D perhaps matches TRBD2 (6 bases). Trimming shortened V by 3 bases and J by 1 base, and 14 bases separated the two germline ends. The germline CDR1 and CDR2 sequences are MGHRA and YSYEKL. CDR3 length equals 16 residues.

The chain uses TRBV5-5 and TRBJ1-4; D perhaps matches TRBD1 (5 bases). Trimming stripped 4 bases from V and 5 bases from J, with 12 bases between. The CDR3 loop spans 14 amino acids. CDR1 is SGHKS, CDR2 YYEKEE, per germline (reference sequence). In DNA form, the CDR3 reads TGTGCCAGCAGCCCGGGGGGAATGAATGAAAAACTGTTTTTT. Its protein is CASSPGGMNEKLFF.

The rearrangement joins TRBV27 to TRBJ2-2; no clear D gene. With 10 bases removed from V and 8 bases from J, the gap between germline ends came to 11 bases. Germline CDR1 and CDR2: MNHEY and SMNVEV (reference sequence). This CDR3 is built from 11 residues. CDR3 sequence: CATQVLGELFF. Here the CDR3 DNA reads TGTGCCACGCAGGTATTAGGGGAGCTGTTTTTT.